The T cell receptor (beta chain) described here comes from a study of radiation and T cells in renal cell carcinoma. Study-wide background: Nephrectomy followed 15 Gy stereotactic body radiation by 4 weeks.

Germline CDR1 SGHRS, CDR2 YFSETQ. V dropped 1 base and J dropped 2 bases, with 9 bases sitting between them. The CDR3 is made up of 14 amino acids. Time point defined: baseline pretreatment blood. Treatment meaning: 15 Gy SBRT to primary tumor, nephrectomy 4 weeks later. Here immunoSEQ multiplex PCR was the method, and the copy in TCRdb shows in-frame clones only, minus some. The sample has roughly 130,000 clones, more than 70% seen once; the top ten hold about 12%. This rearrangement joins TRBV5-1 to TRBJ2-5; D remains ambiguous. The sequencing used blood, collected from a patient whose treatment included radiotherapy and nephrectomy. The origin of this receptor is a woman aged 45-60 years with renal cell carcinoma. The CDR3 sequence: CASSLTPAQETQYF. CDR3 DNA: TGCGCCAGCAGCTTGACTCCAGCACAAGAGACCCAGTACTTC.